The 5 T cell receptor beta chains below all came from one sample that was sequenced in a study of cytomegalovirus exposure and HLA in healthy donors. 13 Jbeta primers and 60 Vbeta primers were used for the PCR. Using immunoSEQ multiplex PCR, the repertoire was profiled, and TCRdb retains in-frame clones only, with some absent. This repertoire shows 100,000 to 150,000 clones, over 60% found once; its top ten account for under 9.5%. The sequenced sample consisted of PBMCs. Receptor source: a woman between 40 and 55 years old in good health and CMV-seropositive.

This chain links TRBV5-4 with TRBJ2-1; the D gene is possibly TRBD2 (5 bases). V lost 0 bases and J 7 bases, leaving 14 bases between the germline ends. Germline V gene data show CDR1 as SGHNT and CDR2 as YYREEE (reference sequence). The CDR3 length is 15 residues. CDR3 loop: CASSLGPLASNEQFF. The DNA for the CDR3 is TGTGCCAGCAGCTTGGGTCCCCTAGCTTCGAATGAGCAGTTCTTC. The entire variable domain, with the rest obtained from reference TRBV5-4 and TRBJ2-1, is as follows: ETGVTQSPTHLIKTRGQQVTLRCSSQSGHNTVSWYQQALGQGPQFIFQYYREEENGRGNFPPRFSGLQFPNYSSELNVNALELDDSALYLCASSLGPLASNEQFFGPGTRLTVL.

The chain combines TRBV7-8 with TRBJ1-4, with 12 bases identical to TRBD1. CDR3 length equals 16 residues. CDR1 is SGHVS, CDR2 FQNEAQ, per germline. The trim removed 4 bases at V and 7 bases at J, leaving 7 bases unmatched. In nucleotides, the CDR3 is TGTGCCAGCAGCTCGAGGGACAGGGGGCTCGGTGAAAAACTGTTTTTT. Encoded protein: CASSSRDRGLGEKLFF.

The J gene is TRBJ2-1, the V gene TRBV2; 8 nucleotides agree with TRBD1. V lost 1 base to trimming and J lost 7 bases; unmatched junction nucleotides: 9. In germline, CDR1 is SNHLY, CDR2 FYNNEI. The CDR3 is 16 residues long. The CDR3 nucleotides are TGTGCCAGCAGTGAAGATGGCAGGGGGCGAGAAAATGAGCAGTTCTTC. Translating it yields CASSEDGRGRENEQFF.

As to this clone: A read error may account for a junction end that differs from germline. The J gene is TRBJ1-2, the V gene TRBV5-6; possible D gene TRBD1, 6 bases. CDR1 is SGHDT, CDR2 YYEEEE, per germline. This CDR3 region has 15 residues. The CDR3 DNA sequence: TGTGCCAGCAGCTGGACACGGGACACCTTCTATGGCTACCCCTTC. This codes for CASSWTRDTFYGYPF.

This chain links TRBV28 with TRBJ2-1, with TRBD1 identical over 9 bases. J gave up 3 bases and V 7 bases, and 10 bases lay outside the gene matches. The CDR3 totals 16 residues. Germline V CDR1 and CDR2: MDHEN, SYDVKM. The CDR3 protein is CASTSPRTGVYNEQFF. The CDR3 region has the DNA TGTGCCAGCACCTCTCCCCGGACAGGGGTCTACAATGAGCAGTTCTTC. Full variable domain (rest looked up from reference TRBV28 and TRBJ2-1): DVKVTQSSRYLVKRTGEKVFLECVQDMDHENMFWYRQDPGLGLRLIYFSYDVKMKEKGDIPEGYSVSREKKERFSLILESASTNQTSMYLCASTSPRTGVYNEQFFGPGTRLTVL.